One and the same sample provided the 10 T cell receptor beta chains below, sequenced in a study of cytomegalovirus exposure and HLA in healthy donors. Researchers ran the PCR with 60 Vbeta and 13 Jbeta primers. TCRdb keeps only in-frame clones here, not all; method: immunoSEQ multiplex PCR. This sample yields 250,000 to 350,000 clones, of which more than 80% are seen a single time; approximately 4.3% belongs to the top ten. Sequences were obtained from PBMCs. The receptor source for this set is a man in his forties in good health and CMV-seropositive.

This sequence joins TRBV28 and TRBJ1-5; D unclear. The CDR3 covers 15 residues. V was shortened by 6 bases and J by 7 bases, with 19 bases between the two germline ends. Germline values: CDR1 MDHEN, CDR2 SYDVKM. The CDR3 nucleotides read TGTGCCAGCAGCCCCTCGGGCAGTGGAGGACAGCCCCAGCATTTT. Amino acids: CASSPSGSGGQPQHF.

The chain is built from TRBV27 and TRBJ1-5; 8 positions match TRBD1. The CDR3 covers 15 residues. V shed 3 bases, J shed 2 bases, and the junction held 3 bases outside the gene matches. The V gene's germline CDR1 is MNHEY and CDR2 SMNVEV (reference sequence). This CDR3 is CASSLDRVGNQPQHF. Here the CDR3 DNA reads TGTGCCAGCAGTTTGGACAGGGTCGGCAATCAGCCCCAGCATTTT.

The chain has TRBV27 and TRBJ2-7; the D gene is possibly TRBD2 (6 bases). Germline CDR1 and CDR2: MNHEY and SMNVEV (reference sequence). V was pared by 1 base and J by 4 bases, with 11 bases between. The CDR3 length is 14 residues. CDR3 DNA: TGTGCCAGCAGTTTATTCGGGAGAGGGTACGAGCAGTACTTC. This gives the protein CASSLFGRGYEQYF.

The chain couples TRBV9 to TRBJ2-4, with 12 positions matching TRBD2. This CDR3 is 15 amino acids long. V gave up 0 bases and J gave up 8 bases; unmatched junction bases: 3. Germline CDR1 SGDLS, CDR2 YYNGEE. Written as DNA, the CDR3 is TGTGCCAGCAGCGTAGAGGCTAGCGGGAGGGACATTCAGTACTTC. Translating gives CASSVEASGRDIQYF.

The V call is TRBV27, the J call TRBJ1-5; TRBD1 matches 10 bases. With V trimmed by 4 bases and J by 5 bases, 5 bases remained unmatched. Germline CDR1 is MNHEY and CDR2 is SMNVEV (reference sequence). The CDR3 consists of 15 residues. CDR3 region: CASSSYGTGDQPQHF. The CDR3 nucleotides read TGTGCCAGCAGTTCCTACGGGACAGGGGATCAGCCCCAGCATTTT.

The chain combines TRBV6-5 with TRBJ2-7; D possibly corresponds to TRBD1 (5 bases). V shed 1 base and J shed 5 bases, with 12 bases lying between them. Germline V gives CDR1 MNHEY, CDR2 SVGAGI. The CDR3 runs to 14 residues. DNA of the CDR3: TGTGCCAGCAGTTACTTTGGACAAAGCCACGAGCAGTACTTC. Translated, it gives CASSYFGQSHEQYF.

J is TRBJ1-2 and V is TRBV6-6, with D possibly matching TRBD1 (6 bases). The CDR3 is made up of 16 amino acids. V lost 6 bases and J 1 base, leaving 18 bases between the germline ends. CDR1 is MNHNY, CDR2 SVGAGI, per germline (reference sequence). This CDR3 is CASSPQGHKINYGYTF. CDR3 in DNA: TGTGCCAGCAGCCCGCAGGGACACAAGATTAACTATGGCTACACCTTC.

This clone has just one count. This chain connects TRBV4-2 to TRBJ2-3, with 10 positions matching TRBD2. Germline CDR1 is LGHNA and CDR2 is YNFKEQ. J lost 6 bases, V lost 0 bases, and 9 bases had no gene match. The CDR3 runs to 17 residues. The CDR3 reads CASSQDRLAGALDTQYF. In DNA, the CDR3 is TGTGCCAGCAGCCAAGATAGGCTAGCGGGAGCCTTGGATACGCAGTATTTT.

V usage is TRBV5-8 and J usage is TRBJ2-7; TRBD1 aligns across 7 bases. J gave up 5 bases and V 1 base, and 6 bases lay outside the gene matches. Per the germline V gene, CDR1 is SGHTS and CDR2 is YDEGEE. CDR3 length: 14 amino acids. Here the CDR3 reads CASSLPGQYHEQYF. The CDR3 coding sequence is TGTGCCAGCAGCTTGCCGGGACAGTACCACGAGCAGTACTTC.

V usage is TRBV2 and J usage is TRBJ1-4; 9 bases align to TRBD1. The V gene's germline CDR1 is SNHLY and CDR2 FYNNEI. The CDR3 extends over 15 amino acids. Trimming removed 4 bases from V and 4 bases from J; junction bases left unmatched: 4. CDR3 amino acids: CASSAQGAVNEKLFF. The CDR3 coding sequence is TGTGCCAGCAGTGCACAGGGGGCAGTTAATGAAAAACTGTTTTTT.